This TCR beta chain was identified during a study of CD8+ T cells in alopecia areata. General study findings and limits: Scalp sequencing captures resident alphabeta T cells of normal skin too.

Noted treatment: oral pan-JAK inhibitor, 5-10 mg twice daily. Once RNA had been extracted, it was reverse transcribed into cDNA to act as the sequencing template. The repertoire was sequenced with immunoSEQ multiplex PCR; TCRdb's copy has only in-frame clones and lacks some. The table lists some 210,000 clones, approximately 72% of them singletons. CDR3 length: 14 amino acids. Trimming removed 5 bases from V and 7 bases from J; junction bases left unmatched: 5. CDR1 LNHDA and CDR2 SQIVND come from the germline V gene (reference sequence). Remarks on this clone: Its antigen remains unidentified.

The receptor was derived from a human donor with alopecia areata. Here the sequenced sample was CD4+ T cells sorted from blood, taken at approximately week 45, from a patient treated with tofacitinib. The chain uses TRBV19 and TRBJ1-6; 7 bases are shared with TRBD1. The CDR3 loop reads CASSSGQPNSPLHF. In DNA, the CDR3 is TGTGCCAGTAGTTCGGGACAGCCGAATTCACCCCTCCACTTT.